The rows below give T cell receptor beta chains drawn from one sample of a study of regulatory T cells in long-lasting Graves disease. TCRdb ran MiXCR on the multiplex PCR reads and lists one entry per CDR3 protein. Among roughly 700,000 distinct CDR3 sequences listed, approximately 31% were seen once. The material sequenced was peripheral blood mononuclear cells (PBMCs), taken when the disease was refractory, from a patient treated with antithyroid drugs. These receptors originate from a female donor with Graves disease. The conserved cysteine and the conserved F or W are not part of the CDR3 here. Only part of the rows carry a size: once, few, many, or a class if the clone is expanded.

CDR3 length | V gene | clone size | CDR3 protein
9 | TRBV2 | many | ASTTVYGYT
15 | TRBV10-3 | . | AISESVVADSYNEQF
12 | TRBV20-1 | . | SAKREAGTDTQY
13 | TRBV11-2 | few | ASSLGDRGPETQY
15 | TRBV11-2 | . | ASSLGYRERSSYEQY
12 | TRBV6-1 | few | ASSPIDTSTEAF
10 | TRBV9 | . | ASSREGFGYT
15 | TRBV5-1 | . | ASSFYGVPSGANVLT
13 | TRBV7-2 | . | ASSLGRISNQPQH
12 | TRBV11-2 | few | ASSPAGDTGELF
12 | TRBV12-3/TRBV12-4 | . | ASSLGTSGGAQY
9 | TRBV6-1 | few | ASRTGVEAF
12 | TRBV12-3/TRBV12-4 | many | ASRGTGSGNTIY
11 | TRBV4-2 | . | ASSHLRQETQY
13 | TRBV11-2 | . | ASSFNLGADGELF
10 | TRBV12-3/TRBV12-4 | many | ASRTGGYGYT
13 | TRBV7-9 | . | ASSLSGRGNSPLH
11 | TRBV28 | many | ASSRTAHGGYT
10 | TRBV10-3 | few | AISADSYGYT
14 | TRBV19 | . | ASSNRGSDVNQPQH
13 | TRBV7-9 | . | ASSPPDGENTEAF
13 | TRBV5-1 | . | ASRPDTGRNQPQH
12 | TRBV11-2 | many | ASSIRDRGGEAF
14 | TRBV27 | . | ASSQGLAGTTYEQY
13 | TRBV27 | . | ASSFRGVTNTEAF
9 | TRBV12-3/TRBV12-4 | many | ASGGGHEQY
12 | TRBV18 | . | ASSQTGGSTEAF
16 | TRBV27 | . | ASSRRVREGPDTGELF
10 | TRBV10-3 | few | AISESDSEAF
12 | TRBV30 | few | AWSLTGIGETQY
11 | TRBV19 | . | ASSIEGNQPQH
11 | TRBV11-2 | many | ASSRRVQETQY
11 | TRBV29-1 | . | SVTRESTDTQY
12 | TRBV12-5 | few | ASGPRASYNEQF